Listed below are T cell receptor beta chains from one sample, sequenced in a study of blood T cell repertoires in COVID-19. Assay: immunoSEQ multiplex PCR; the TCRdb copy retains only in-frame clones and omits some. Here the sample spans about 60,000 clones, 88% being singletons. The specimen sequenced was peripheral blood. The receptors were sampled from a human donor in a cohort sampled during active COVID-19. Each CDR3 is given with its conserved first and last residue. A D gene is named only where the DNA matches it firmly. Clone size, where shown, is once, few, many, or a class for clones that have expanded.

j_gene: TRBJ2-5
abundance: .
v_gene: TRBV2
d_gene: .
CDR3nt: TGTGCCAGCAGCTTCGACAGGCAAGAGACCCAGTACTTC
CDR3aa: CASSFDRQETQYF

j_gene: TRBJ1-1
abundance: once
v_gene: TRBV5-4
d_gene: TRBD1
CDR3nt: TGTGCCAGCAGCTGGGACAGGGCGTGGGGGAACACTGAAGCTTTCTTT
CDR3aa: CASSWDRAWGNTEAFF

j_gene: TRBJ1-1
abundance: .
v_gene: TRBV19
d_gene: .
CDR3nt: TGTGCCAGTAGTTTCAATCGGGGAGGGAACACTGAAGCTTTCTTT
CDR3aa: CASSFNRGGNTEAFF

j_gene: TRBJ2-7
abundance: once
v_gene: TRBV13
d_gene: .
CDR3nt: TGTGCCAGCAGAAACTACAGGGAATCCTACGAGCAGTACTTC
CDR3aa: CASRNYRESYEQYF

j_gene: TRBJ2-7
abundance: .
v_gene: TRBV13
d_gene: TRBD1
CDR3nt: TGTGCCAGCAGCATCAGACAGGGGGCCTACGAGCAGTACTTC
CDR3aa: CASSIRQGAYEQYF

j_gene: TRBJ1-3
abundance: .
v_gene: TRBV6-1
d_gene: TRBD1
CDR3nt: TGTGCCAGCAGTGTCCCCCCGGGACAGGCTAACCTCTCTGGAAACACCATATATTTT
CDR3aa: CASSVPPGQANLSGNTIYF

j_gene: TRBJ2-5
abundance: .
v_gene: TRBV30
d_gene: .
CDR3nt: TGTGCCTGGAGCGTAGTGAGAGGGCAAGAGACCCAGTACTTC
CDR3aa: CAWSVVRGQETQYF

j_gene: TRBJ2-3
abundance: once
v_gene: TRBV30
d_gene: TRBD2
CDR3nt: TGTGCCTGGAGGTCTAGCGGTAGCACAGATACGCAGTATTTT
CDR3aa: CAWRSSGSTDTQYF

j_gene: TRBJ2-3
abundance: .
v_gene: TRBV5-8
d_gene: .
CDR3nt: TGTGCCAGCAGTTGGGCGCGCACAGATACGCAGTATTTT
CDR3aa: CASSWARTDTQYF

j_gene: TRBJ1-1
abundance: .
v_gene: TRBV5-1
d_gene: TRBD1
CDR3nt: TGCGCCAGCAGCGGACAGGGGACCAACACTGAAGCTTTCTTT
CDR3aa: CASSGQGTNTEAFF

j_gene: TRBJ2-3
abundance: once
v_gene: TRBV29-1
d_gene: .
CDR3nt: TGCAGCGGGGTCCTTAGCGATGTCAATACGCAGTATTTT
CDR3aa: CSGVLSDVNTQYF

j_gene: TRBJ1-5
abundance: .
v_gene: TRBV15
d_gene: .
CDR3nt: TGTGCCACCAGCAGAGGGGCGGGCTTCTCTAGCAATCAGCCCCAGCATTTT
CDR3aa: CATSRGAGFSSNQPQHF

j_gene: TRBJ2-4
abundance: .
v_gene: TRBV7-2
d_gene: .
CDR3nt: TGTGCCAGCAGCTTAGGGTCCCAGGGGGGAAACATTCAGTACTTC
CDR3aa: CASSLGSQGGNIQYF

j_gene: TRBJ1-4
abundance: .
v_gene: TRBV4-2
d_gene: TRBD1
CDR3nt: TGTGCCAGCAGCCAAGCGCAAGGGACAGGGTATGAAAAACTGTTTTTT
CDR3aa: CASSQAQGTGYEKLFF

j_gene: TRBJ1-5
abundance: once
v_gene: TRBV18
d_gene: .
CDR3nt: TGTGCCAGCTCCCTAGGTTTAGATAGCAATCAGCCCCAGCATTTT
CDR3aa: CASSLGLDSNQPQHF

j_gene: TRBJ2-5
abundance: .
v_gene: TRBV24-1
d_gene: TRBD1
CDR3nt: TGTGCCACCAGTGATTTTGGGACAGGGGCGCAAGAGACCCAGTACTTC
CDR3aa: CATSDFGTGAQETQYF

j_gene: TRBJ2-1
abundance: once
v_gene: TRBV5-4
d_gene: .
CDR3nt: TGTGCCAGCCGACCGGTCAAGGGGGAGAGCTCCTACAATGAGCAGTTCTTC
CDR3aa: CASRPVKGESSYNEQFF

j_gene: TRBJ2-3
abundance: .
v_gene: TRBV7-9
d_gene: TRBD2
CDR3nt: TGTGCCAGCGGAATTAGCGGGAGCACAGATACGCAGTATTTT
CDR3aa: CASGISGSTDTQYF

j_gene: TRBJ2-2
abundance: .
v_gene: TRBV7-9
d_gene: .
CDR3nt: TGTGCCAGCAGCCCGCGGAATGTGCAGGGAATGTCCGGGGAGCTGTTTTTT
CDR3aa: CASSPRNVQGMSGELFF

j_gene: TRBJ1-1
abundance: once
v_gene: TRBV19
d_gene: TRBD1
CDR3nt: TGTGCCAGTAGTCCCCGACAGGGGAACACTGAAGCTTTCTTT
CDR3aa: CASSPRQGNTEAFF

j_gene: TRBJ1-5
abundance: few
v_gene: TRBV12-3/TRBV12-4
d_gene: .
CDR3nt: TGTGCCAGCAGCCCCGGGGTGAGGACCCAGCATTTT
CDR3aa: CASSPGVRTQHF

j_gene: TRBJ2-5
abundance: .
v_gene: TRBV11-2
d_gene: .
CDR3nt: TGTGCCAGCAGCTCTGGGACTGAAGGGACCCAGTACTTC
CDR3aa: CASSSGTEGTQYF

j_gene: TRBJ2-1
abundance: .
v_gene: TRBV5-5
d_gene: .
CDR3nt: TGTGCCAGCAGCTTGCTTCAGGGACACTACAATGAGCAGTTCTTC
CDR3aa: CASSLLQGHYNEQFF

j_gene: TRBJ2-3
abundance: .
v_gene: TRBV7-2
d_gene: .
CDR3nt: TGTGCCAGCAGCCAGGGGCCTTCAGATACGCAGTATTTT
CDR3aa: CASSQGPSDTQYF

j_gene: TRBJ2-6
abundance: once
v_gene: TRBV7-9
d_gene: .
CDR3nt: TGTGCCAGCAGCCCACACAGGCGGACAGGGGCCAACGTCCTGACTTTC
CDR3aa: CASSPHRRTGANVLTF

j_gene: TRBJ1-6
abundance: .
v_gene: TRBV5-1
d_gene: TRBD1
CDR3nt: TGCGCCAGCAGCGGAGGGACAGCCCATAATTCACCCCTCCACTTT
CDR3aa: CASSGGTAHNSPLHF

j_gene: TRBJ2-5
abundance: .
v_gene: TRBV27
d_gene: TRBD2
CDR3nt: TGTGCCAGCAGTTGGGTGGCTAGCGGCCTAGGAACCCAGTACTTC
CDR3aa: CASSWVASGLGTQYF

j_gene: TRBJ2-3
abundance: .
v_gene: TRBV5-1
d_gene: .
CDR3nt: TGCGCCAGCAGCCCCTCCCGCACAGATACGCAGTATTTT
CDR3aa: CASSPSRTDTQYF

j_gene: TRBJ2-1
abundance: .
v_gene: TRBV5-6
d_gene: .
CDR3nt: TGTGCCAGCAGCTTAGGACAGAGCTACAATGAGCAGTTCTTC
CDR3aa: CASSLGQSYNEQFF